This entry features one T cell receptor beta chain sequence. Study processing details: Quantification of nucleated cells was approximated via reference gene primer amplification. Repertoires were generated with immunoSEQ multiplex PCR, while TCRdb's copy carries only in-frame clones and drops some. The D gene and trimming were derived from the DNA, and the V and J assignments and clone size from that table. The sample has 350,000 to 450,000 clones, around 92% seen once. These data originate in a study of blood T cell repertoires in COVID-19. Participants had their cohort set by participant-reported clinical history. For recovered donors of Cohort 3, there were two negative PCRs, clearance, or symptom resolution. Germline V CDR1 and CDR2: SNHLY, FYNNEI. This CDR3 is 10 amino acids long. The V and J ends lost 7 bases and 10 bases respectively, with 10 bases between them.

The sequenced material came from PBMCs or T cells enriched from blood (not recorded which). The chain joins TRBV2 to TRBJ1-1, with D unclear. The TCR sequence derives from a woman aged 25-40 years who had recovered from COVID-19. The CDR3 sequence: CASTTDTAFF. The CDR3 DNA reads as TGTGCCAGCACCACAGATACAGCTTTCTTT.